This T cell receptor beta chain was profiled in a study of T cell responses to AZD1222 COVID-19 vaccine. Concerning this clone: Its matching antigen is unknown.

Here immunoSEQ multiplex PCR was the method, and the copy in TCRdb shows in-frame clones only, minus some. Of some 100,000 clones listed, roughly 88% are singletons. Points from the study as a whole: Repertoires in all cases were sampled only once the peak T cell response had passed. The sample set comprised mostly white British donors with more females, and clonal diversity was possibly underestimated. Just five or six AZD1222 recipients were seropositive at baseline.

The CDR3 is 14 residues long. The ends were cut back, 5 bases at V and 2 bases at J, with 13 bases in the middle. CDR1 is SGHTA, CDR2 FQGTGA, per germline. This clonotype originated in an adult in good health. The rearrangement uses TRBV7-3 and TRBJ2-7; D may be TRBD2 (6 bases). This specimen was peripheral blood, taken on day 0 of MenACWY control vaccination. CDR3 in amino acids: CASSLAPGAYEQYF. The DNA for the CDR3 is TGTGCCAGCAGCCTAGCGCCGGGGGCCTACGAGCAGTACTTC.